The 8 T cell receptor beta chains in this list originate from one sample, sequenced in a study of T cells in Graves' hyperthyroidism and ophthalmopathy. RNA transcripts yielded amplified TCR beta CDR3 regions. Researchers ran a first-round RT-PCR on the TCR CDR3 using the HTBI primer set. Each CDR3 protein is one row after TCRdb ran MiXCR on the multiplex PCR reads. Of about 760,000 distinct CDR3 sequences in the sample, approximately 40% were seen once. The sample comprised blood. These receptors originate from a middle-aged woman with Graves' hyperthyroidism.

The rearrangement links TRBV10-3 to TRBJ1-4, with 9 bases lining up with TRBD1. Germline V gives CDR1 ENHRY, CDR2 SYGVKD. V dropped 10 bases and J dropped 8; count of bases not matched to a gene: 11. The CDR3 contains 14 residues. CDR3 bases: TGTGCCAGCAGCAAGGGACAGGGCCTAGAAAAACTGTTTTTT. The encoded protein is CASSKGQGLEKLFF.

The chain recombines TRBV12-3 or TRBV12-4 with TRBJ1-1; 12 bases map to TRBD1. J lost 8 bases, V lost 6 bases, and 13 bases had no gene match. The CDR3 length is 16 residues. For the CDR3, the DNA is TGTGCCAGCAGACCCGCCGGGACAGGGGGCGCGGGCGAAGCTTTCTTT. Residues: CASRPAGTGGAGEAFF.

This clonotype occurred once. The gene calls are TRBV7-6 and TRBJ2-5, with 8 bases matching TRBD1. This CDR3 is 15 amino acids long. Unmatched junction bases numbered 9, after V lost 4 bases and J lost 5 bases. CDR1 and CDR2 from the germline V gene are SGHVS and FNYEAQ. The CDR3 region is CASSSVGQGSETQYF. The CDR3 bases are TGTGCCAGCAGCTCAGTCGGACAGGGTTCGGAGACCCAGTACTTC.

In its sample, this clonotype was seen many times. The chain has TRBV2 and TRBJ1-1; D is unclear. CDR3 length equals 14 residues. With 3 bases removed from V and 2 bases from J, the gap between germline ends came to 10 bases. CDR1 is SNHLY and CDR2 is FYNNEI in the germline V gene. The CDR3 DNA reads as TGTGCCAGCAGTGACCCACCCACCAACACTGAAGCTTTCTTT. Translating gives CASSDPPTNTEAFF.

Only a few counts were recorded for this clonotype. The rearrangement joins TRBV7-2 to TRBJ1-4, with a possible D match to TRBD1 (6 bases). This CDR3 is built from 15 residues. The V end was cut by 0 bases, the J end by 7 bases, with 12 bases between. CDR1 and CDR2 (germline): SGHTA, FQGNSA. The CDR3 sequence is CASSLATKQGEKLFF. The CDR3 region has the DNA TGTGCCAGCAGCTTAGCGACAAAACAGGGTGAAAAACTGTTTTTT.

This clonotype has a count of ten or more. The CDR3: CASRQGGANYGYTF. DNA for the CDR3: TGTGCCAGCAGACAGGGTGGGGCAAACTATGGCTACACCTTC. The V call is TRBV2, the J call TRBJ1-2; a weak D match, TRBD1 (6 bases). This CDR3 has 14 amino acids. Per germline, CDR1 SNHLY and CDR2 FYNNEI. The V gene lost 6 bases and the J gene lost 2 bases, with 13 bases spanning the gap.

This clonotype was detected ten times or more. This chain connects TRBV7-8 to TRBJ1-6, with D unresolved. The germline CDR1 and CDR2 sequences are SGHVS and FQNEAQ. Trimming cost V 7 bases and J 2 bases, with 9 bases left between them. This CDR3 is 14 amino acids long. CDR3 in amino acids: CASTRETYNSPLHF. CDR3 in DNA: TGTGCCAGCACCAGAGAGACCTATAATTCACCCCTCCACTTT.

V is TRBV11-3 and J is TRBJ2-7; possibly TRBD1 or TRBD2 for D (6 bases each). TRBJ2-1 explains the end of the DNA better; the J call may be wrong. The CDR3 sequence is 15 residues long. Germline loops: CDR1 SGHNT, CDR2 YENEEA. The CDR3 reads CASSGSRGANDEQFF. CDR3 nucleotides: TGTGCCAGCAGCGGCTCAAGGGGGGCCAATGATGAGCAGTTCTTC.